One and the same sample provided the 19 T cell receptor beta chains below, sequenced in a study of T cells after yellow fever vaccination. TCRdb recomputed calls from the 5' RACE reads with MiXCR, one row per CDR3 protein. The sample yields 400,000 to 450,000 distinct CDR3 sequences, 18% seen once. Sequenced material: PBMCs, taken before the yellow fever booster vaccination. The receptors stem from a man aged 18 to 29 who received the YFV17D yellow fever vaccine.

This clonotype has more than one count but fewer than ten. The chain combines TRBV5-6 with TRBJ2-3; 11 bases align to TRBD2. This CDR3 has 15 amino acids. V shed 5 bases and J 8 bases; nucleotides not matched to a gene: 10. The germline CDR1 and CDR2 sequences are SGHDT and YYEEEE. The CDR3 nucleotides read TGTGCCAGCAGTCTTCCCGGGACTAGCGGAGGTACGCAGTATTTT. Protein product: CASSLPGTSGGTQYF.

The rearrangement links TRBV12-3 or TRBV12-4 to TRBJ2-4, with D unclear. V lost 0 bases to trimming and J lost 5 bases, with 5 bases between them. CDR3 size: 13 residues. This CDR3 reads CASSLAYENIQYF. CDR3 nucleotides: TGTGCCAGCAGTTTAGCGTACGAAAACATTCAGTACTTC.

This clonotype turned up a few times. The chain joins TRBV12-5 to TRBJ2-7, with D unclear. This CDR3 has 14 residues. Germline V gene lookup returns CDR1 LGHNT and CDR2 FRNRAP. V lost 1 base and J lost 6, with 13 bases in between. CDR3 bases: TGTGCTAGTGGTTTGGCCCTGTCTCAAACCGAGCAGTACTTC. This gives the protein CASGLALSQTEQYF.

This clonotype was detected a few times. This chain connects TRBV29-1 to TRBJ1-1; TRBD1 agrees at 11 bases. The J segment lost 4 bases and the V segment lost 6 bases, leaving 10 bases of the junction unmatched. This CDR3 is built from 15 residues. Germline values: CDR1 SQVTM, CDR2 ANQGSEA. The CDR3 reads CSVAGTGGRSTEAFF. The CDR3 DNA sequence: TGCAGCGTGGCCGGGACAGGGGGGAGGAGCACTGAAGCTTTCTTT. Together with reference TRBV29-1 and TRBJ1-1, the CDR3 gives the full variable domain: SAVISQKPSRDICQRGTSLTIQCQVDSQVTMMFWYRQQPGQSLTLIATANQGSEATYESGFVIDKFPISRPNLTFSTLTVSNMSPEDSSIYLCSVAGTGGRSTEAFFGQGTRLTVV.

This rearrangement joins TRBV6-2 or TRBV6-3 to TRBJ2-5, with D maybe TRBD1 (6 bases). Germline values: CDR1 MNHEY, CDR2 SVGEGT. The CDR3 is 13 amino acids. The V gene lost 2 bases and the J gene lost 5 bases, with 9 bases spanning the gap. Here the CDR3 DNA reads TGTGCCAGCAGTTACGGACAGTTGGAGACCCAGTACTTC. Translation: CASSYGQLETQYF.

This clonotype was observed at least ten times. The gene calls are TRBV4-3 and TRBJ2-1, with no clear D. This CDR3 contains 15 residues. V lost 1 base to trimming and J lost 7 bases, with 14 bases between them. Germline loops: CDR1 LGHNA, CDR2 YSLEER. CDR3 in amino acids: CASSQGPTTWNEQFF. In DNA form, the CDR3 reads TGCGCCAGCAGCCAAGGCCCAACAACATGGAATGAGCAGTTCTTC.

In its sample, this clonotype was seen a few times. This sequence joins TRBV7-2 and TRBJ2-3, with 7 bases matching TRBD2. This CDR3 has 15 amino acids. J was trimmed by 4 bases and V by 6 bases; bases with no gene match: 10. CDR1 is SGHTA and CDR2 is FQGNSA in the germline V gene. The chain's CDR3 is CASRRRGGAADTQYF. The CDR3 region has the DNA TGTGCCAGCAGGCGGAGGGGAGGGGCCGCAGATACGCAGTATTTT.

The CDR3: CASSRSGLAGGFGTDTQYF. CDR3 coding DNA: TGTGCCAGCAGCCGCTCGGGACTAGCGGGGGGGTTTGGCACAGATACGCAGTATTTT. The chain combines TRBV4-2 with TRBJ2-3, with 16 bases identical to TRBD2. Germline V gene data show CDR1 as LGHNA and CDR2 as YNFKEQ. The CDR3 spans 19 residues. V lost 4 bases and J lost 1; bases outside the gene matches: 8.

In its sample, this clonotype was seen a few times. J is TRBJ2-1 and V is TRBV7-3; D unresolved. CDR1 and CDR2 from the germline V gene are SGHTA and FQGTGA. V was cut by 5 bases and J by 2 bases, with 22 bases left in between. This CDR3 is built from 18 residues. The CDR3 is CASSPKGRQAATYNEQFF. The CDR3 DNA follows: TGTGCCAGCAGCCCCAAAGGTCGCCAGGCCGCTACCTACAATGAGCAGTTCTTC. Combining the CDR3 with reference TRBV7-3 and TRBJ2-1 gives the whole variable domain GAGVSQTPSNKVTEKGKYVELRCDPISGHTALYWYRQSLGQGPEFLIYFQGTGAADDSGLPNDRFFAVRPEGSVSTLKIQRTERGDSAVYLCASSPKGRQAATYNEQFFGPGTRLTVL.

This clonotype was observed a few times. The V call is TRBV6-2 or TRBV6-3, the J call TRBJ2-7; D gene ambiguous. Per germline, CDR1 MNHEY and CDR2 SVGEGT. The CDR3 extends over 12 amino acids. V lost 6 bases and J lost 6, with 12 bases in between. CDR3 DNA: TGTGCCAGCAGGACGAATCCTCTCGAGCAGTACGTC. Protein: CASRTNPLEQYV.

About this clonotype itself: Sequence at one end of the junction differs from germline and may be a read error. The chain uses TRBV7-7 and TRBJ1-6, with a possible D match to TRBD1 (5 bases). Germline V CDR1 and CDR2: SSHAT, FNYEAQ (reference sequence). CDR3 size: 13 residues. The CDR3 DNA sequence: TGTGCTAGCAGCTCGGGACTGGGATCACCCCTCCACTTT. Encoded protein: CASSSGLGSPLHF.

V usage is TRBV28 and J usage is TRBJ2-1; D ambiguous. In germline, CDR1 is MDHEN, CDR2 SYDVKM. CDR3 length equals 13 residues. Between the trimmed V and J ends, which lost 2 bases and 12 bases, there was a span of 14 bases. The CDR3 sequence is CASSLQKRVSQFF. In nucleotides, the CDR3 is TGTGCCAGCAGTTTACAGAAAAGGGTTTCGCAGTTCTTC. Together with reference TRBV28 and TRBJ2-1, the CDR3 gives the full variable domain: DVKVTQSSRYLVKRTGEKVFLECVQDMDHENMFWYRQDPGLGLRLIYFSYDVKMKEKGDIPEGYSVSREKKERFSLILESASTNQTSMYLCASSLQKRVSQFFGPGTRLTVL.

The rearrangement links TRBV4-3 to TRBJ1-2; no clear D gene. The CDR3 runs to 15 residues. Germline loops: CDR1 LGHNA, CDR2 YSLEER. Trimming cost V 0 bases and J 6 bases, with 14 bases left between them. The CDR3 DNA follows: TGCGCCAGCAGCCAAGAGAGTACGGGGTCTAATGGCTACACCTTC. Protein: CASSQESTGSNGYTF.

V gene TRBV12-5 combines with J gene TRBJ1-4; TRBD1 is a possible D gene (5 bases). From germline, CDR1 is LGHNT and CDR2 FRNRAP. V was shortened by 5 bases and J by 0 bases, with 10 bases between the two germline ends. This CDR3 spans 15 amino acids. The CDR3 loop reads CASGGRGSTNEKLFF. CDR3 DNA sequence: TGTGCTAGTGGTGGAAGGGGCTCAACTAATGAAAAACTGTTTTTT.

The gene calls are TRBV9 and TRBJ2-7; 7 nucleotides align to TRBD1. This CDR3 comprises 14 residues. The V gene's germline CDR1 is SGDLS and CDR2 YYNGEE. V trimming: 3 bases; J trimming: 3 bases; junction bases outside the gene matches: 6. The CDR3 DNA reads TGTGCCAGCAGCGGTGGGACAGAGGACTACGAGCAGTACTTC. This sequence encodes CASSGGTEDYEQYF. The full variable domain, rest sourced from reference TRBV9 and TRBJ2-7, is DSGVTQTPKHLITATGQRVTLRCSPRSGDLSVYWYQQSLDQGLQFLIQYYNGEERAKGNILERFSAQQFPDLHSELNLSSLELGDSALYFCASSGGTEDYEQYFGPGTRLTVT.

This clonotype was observed a handful of times. The chain employs TRBV27 and TRBJ1-5; D might be TRBD1 (5 bases). V lost 8 bases and J lost 5, with 16 bases in between. Germline lookup yields CDR1 MNHEY and CDR2 SMNVEV (reference sequence). The CDR3 is 14 residues long. The CDR3 is CASSGGGFDQPQHF. The CDR3 DNA reads as TGTGCCAGCTCCGGCGGGGGGTTCGATCAGCCCCAGCATTTT.

A few counts support this clonotype. The chain has TRBV6-5 and TRBJ2-1, with D unresolved. This CDR3 comprises 13 residues. CDR1 is MNHEY, CDR2 SVGAGI, per germline. Trimming took off 5 bases at V and 6 bases at J, with 11 bases between the two ends. The CDR3 DNA reads as TGTGCCAGCAGTCCAAAATGGGCCAATGAGCAGTTCTTC. Translating gives CASSPKWANEQFF.

This clonotype was detected a few times. The chain recombines TRBV5-5 with TRBJ1-4; 12 positions agree with TRBD1. Looked up from germline, CDR1 is SGHKS and CDR2 is YYEKEE (reference sequence). J lost 2 bases, V lost 3 bases, and 2 bases had no gene match. CDR3 length: 16 residues. CDR3 DNA sequence: TGTGCCAGCAGCTGGGACAGGGGGCGTACTAATGAAAAACTGTTTTTT. Amino acids: CASSWDRGRTNEKLFF.

The V gene is TRBV7-2, the J gene TRBJ2-7; D perhaps matches TRBD2 (7 bases). Germline CDR1 is SGHTA and CDR2 is FQGNSA. Trimming removed 7 bases at V and 2 bases at J, with 18 bases between. This CDR3 has 15 amino acids. DNA of the CDR3: TGTGCCAGCACCCCTCGTGGCGGGGGCCCCTACGAGCAGTACTTC. Encoded protein: CASTPRGGGPYEQYF.